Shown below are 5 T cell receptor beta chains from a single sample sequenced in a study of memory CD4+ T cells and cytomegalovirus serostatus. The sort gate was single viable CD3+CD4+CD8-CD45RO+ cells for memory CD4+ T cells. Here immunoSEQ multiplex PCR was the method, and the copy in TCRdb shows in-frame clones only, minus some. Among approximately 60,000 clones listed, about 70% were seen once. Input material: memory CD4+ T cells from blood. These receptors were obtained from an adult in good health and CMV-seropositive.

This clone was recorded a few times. The CDR3 region is CASSPTGPNTGELFF. The CDR3, as DNA: TGTGCCAGCAGCCCGACAGGGCCGAACACCGGGGAGCTGTTTTTT. The chain carries TRBV28 and TRBJ2-2; 7 bases agree with TRBD1. The CDR3 totals 15 residues. The germline CDR1 and CDR2 sequences are MDHEN and SYDVKM. V shed 6 bases, J shed 0 bases, and the junction held 4 bases outside the gene matches.

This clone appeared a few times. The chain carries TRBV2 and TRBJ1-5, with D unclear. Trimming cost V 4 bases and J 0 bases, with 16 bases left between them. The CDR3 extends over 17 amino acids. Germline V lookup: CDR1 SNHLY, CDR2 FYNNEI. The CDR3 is CASSGVGIQSSNQPQHF. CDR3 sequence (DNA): TGTGCCAGCAGTGGAGTGGGAATACAATCTAGCAATCAGCCCCAGCATTTT. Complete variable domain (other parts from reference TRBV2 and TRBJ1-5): EPEVTQTPSHQVTQMGQEVILRCVPISNHLYFYWYRQILGQKVEFLVSFYNNEISEKSEIFDDQFSVERPDGSNFTLKIRSTKLEDSAMYFCASSGVGIQSSNQPQHFGDGTRLSIL.

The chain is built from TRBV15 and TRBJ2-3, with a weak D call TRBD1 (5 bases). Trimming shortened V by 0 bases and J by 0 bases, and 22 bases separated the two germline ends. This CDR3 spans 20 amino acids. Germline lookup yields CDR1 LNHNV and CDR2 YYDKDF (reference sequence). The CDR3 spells CATSRDRTPPISSSTDTQYF. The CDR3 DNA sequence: TGTGCCACCAGCAGAGATCGGACACCACCGATATCCTCTAGCACAGATACGCAGTATTTT.

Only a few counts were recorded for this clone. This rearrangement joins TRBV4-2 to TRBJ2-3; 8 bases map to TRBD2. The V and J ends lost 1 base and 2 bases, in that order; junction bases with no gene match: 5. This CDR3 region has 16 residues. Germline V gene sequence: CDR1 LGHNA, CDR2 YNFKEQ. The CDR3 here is CASSQGNSGATDTQYF. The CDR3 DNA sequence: TGTGCCAGCAGCCAAGGGAATAGCGGGGCCACAGATACGCAGTATTTT.

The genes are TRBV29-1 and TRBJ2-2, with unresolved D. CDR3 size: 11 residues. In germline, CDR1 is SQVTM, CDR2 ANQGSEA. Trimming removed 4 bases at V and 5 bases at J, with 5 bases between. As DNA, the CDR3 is TGCAGCGTTGGGGCAACCGGGGAGCTGTTTTTT. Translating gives CSVGATGELFF.